Shown below are 4 T cell receptor beta chains from a single sample sequenced in a study of early stage breast cancer tumors. Sequencing was performed with immunoSEQ multiplex PCR; in TCRdb, only in-frame clones are kept and a portion is missing. The sample contains tens of thousands of clones, roughly 81% of which appear only once. The sample taken for sequencing was blood. All receptors come from a person in their 40s with breast cancer.

This clone was recorded a few times. Written as DNA, the CDR3 is TGTGCCAGCAGCTTGGGGCTGGGGGCTTCGGCTTTCTTT. Translating it yields CASSLGLGASAFF. The chain carries TRBV5-4 and TRBJ1-1, with D possibly being TRBD1 (6 bases). V was shortened by 0 bases and J by 11 bases, with 14 bases between the two germline ends. This CDR3 has 13 amino acids. The germline V gene has CDR1 SGHNT and CDR2 YYREEE (reference sequence). The entire variable domain, with the rest obtained from reference TRBV5-4 and TRBJ1-1, is as follows: ETGVTQSPTHLIKTRGQQVTLRCSSQSGHNTVSWYQQALGQGPQFIFQYYREEENGRGNFPPRFSGLQFPNYSSELNVNALELDDSALYLCASSLGLGASAFFGQGTRLTVV.

The chain combines TRBV23-1 with TRBJ2-7; a possible D gene is TRBD2 (6 bases). TRBV23-1 is filed as an ORF, its function uncertain. V was shortened by 4 bases and J by 3 bases, with 13 bases between the two germline ends. The CDR3 has 14 amino acids. The chain's CDR3 is CASSLSWGVYEQYF. The CDR3 DNA sequence: TGCGCCAGCAGTCTCTCCTGGGGGGTCTACGAGCAGTACTTC.

The chain combines TRBV10-3 with TRBJ2-1; D is perhaps TRBD1 (6 bases). Between the trimmed V and J ends, which lost 0 bases and 7 bases, there was a span of 19 bases. Germline CDR1 is ENHRY and CDR2 is SYGVKD. The CDR3 loop spans 17 amino acids. The chain's CDR3 is CAISESRGSGFTNEQFF. CDR3 coding DNA: TGTGCCATCAGTGAGTCCAGGGGCTCTGGTTTTACGAATGAGCAGTTCTTC.

The rearrangement uses TRBV7-2 and TRBJ2-1; 8 nucleotides agree with TRBD2. V shed 3 bases and J 4 bases; nucleotides not matched to a gene: 2. Germline-derived CDR1 and CDR2 are SGHTA and FQGNSA. This CDR3 region has 14 residues. CDR3 loop: CASSFRGGYNEQFF. The CDR3 DNA sequence: TGTGCCAGCAGCTTTCGGGGGGGGTACAATGAGCAGTTCTTC. Combining the CDR3 with reference TRBV7-2 and TRBJ2-1 gives the whole variable domain GAGVSQSPSNKVTEKGKDVELRCDPISGHTALYWYRQSLGQGLEFLIYFQGNSAPDKSGLPSDRFSAERTGGSVSTLTIQRTQQEDSAVYLCASSFRGGYNEQFFGPGTRLTVL.